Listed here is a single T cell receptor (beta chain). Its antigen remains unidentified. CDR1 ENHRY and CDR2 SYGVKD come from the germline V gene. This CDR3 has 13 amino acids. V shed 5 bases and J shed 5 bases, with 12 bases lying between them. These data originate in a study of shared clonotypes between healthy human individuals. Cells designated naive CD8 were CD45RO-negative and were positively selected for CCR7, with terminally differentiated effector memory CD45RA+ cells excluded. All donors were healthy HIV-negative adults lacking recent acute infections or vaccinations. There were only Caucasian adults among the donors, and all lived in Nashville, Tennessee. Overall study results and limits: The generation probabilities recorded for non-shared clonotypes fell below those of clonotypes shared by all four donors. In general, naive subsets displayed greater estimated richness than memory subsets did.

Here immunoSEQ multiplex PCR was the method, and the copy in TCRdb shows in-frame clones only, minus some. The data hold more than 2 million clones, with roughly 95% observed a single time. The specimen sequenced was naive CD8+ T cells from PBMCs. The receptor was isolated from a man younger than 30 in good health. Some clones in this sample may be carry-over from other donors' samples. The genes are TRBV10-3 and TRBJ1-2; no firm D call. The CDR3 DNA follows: TGTGCCATCAGTACCGGTCCCGTTTATGGCTACACCTTC. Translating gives CAISTGPVYGYTF.